The rows below give T cell receptor beta chains drawn from one sample of a study of post-analysis software for immune sequencing data. One entry per CDR3 protein results from TCRdb running MiXCR on the PCR reads. The sample lists 750,000 to 900,000 distinct CDR3 sequences, about 43% occurring once. The source material was blood. The receptors shown here come from a girl between 5 and 17 years old with multiple sclerosis. The conserved cysteine and the conserved F or W are not part of the CDR3 here. Rows may omit the clone size; those that give it use once, few, many or a size class.

>TRBV20-1|.|TRBJ2-6
SARVSSGANVLT
>TRBV5-1|.|TRBJ2-2
ASSLTGAGTSGIARELF
>TRBV12-3/TRBV12-4|few|TRBJ1-2
ASSPQTYGYT
>TRBV28|.|TRBJ1-2
ASSRPRGVNYGYT
>TRBV29-1|few|TRBJ2-1
SVEGRAGINEQF
>TRBV5-1|.|TRBJ2-5
ASSSLSGMKETQY
>TRBV5-1|.|TRBJ1-1
ASSLAAAQGWTEAF
>TRBV20-1|few|TRBJ1-2
RPADGIYGYT
>TRBV3-1|few|TRBJ2-3
ASSQSGVAGIRQY
>TRBV4-2|.|TRBJ2-7
ASSQDWRGTYEQY
>TRBV15|.|TRBJ1-2
ATSAVALGYGYT
>TRBV7-6|few|TRBJ2-7
ASSPRDGAYEQY
>TRBV3-1|.|TRBJ1-1
ASSQWQGSAEAF
>TRBV2|.|TRBJ2-1
ASRDTGIDEQF
>TRBV20-1|.|TRBJ2-3
SARSREDTDTQY
>TRBV7-8|.|TRBJ2-5
ASSFRTGRGQETQY
>TRBV7-9|many|TRBJ2-2
ASSLAGVGGELF
>TRBV14|.|.
ASSQAPMGTVYEQY
>TRBV4-3|.|TRBJ1-2
ASSLEPGQGHGYT
>TRBV12-3/TRBV12-4|.|TRBJ2-3
ASSSLAGVVDTQY
>TRBV7-3|.|TRBJ2-1
ASSLTSGIYNEQF
>TRBV6-2/TRBV6-3|.|TRBJ2-7
ASSYGGTGNNEQY
>TRBV6-2/TRBV6-3|few|TRBJ2-3
ASSYPPNTDTQY
>TRBV4-2|.|TRBJ2-6
ASSQDQASGANVLT
>TRBV7-2|.|TRBJ2-3
ASSLLTSLSTSTQY
>TRBV6-6|.|TRBJ2-1
ASSYSERLRDNEQF
>TRBV6-5|once|TRBJ2-3
ASVTTDLDTQY
>TRBV15|.|TRBJ1-4
ATAPTGGSTNEKLF
>TRBV29-1|few|TRBJ2-3
SGLDAADTQY
>TRBV6-1|.|TRBJ2-6
AGAGLRISGANVLT
>TRBV7-9|many|TRBJ2-1
ASSLIGSGSTDEQF
>TRBV6-6|.|TRBJ2-3
ASSSPWDEADTQY
>TRBV15|.|TRBJ2-1
ATRPAGQGTGSYNEQF
>TRBV27|.|TRBJ2-1
ASSPSGRAVRNEQF
>TRBV6-1|.|TRBJ2-3
ASTTGYTDTQY
>TRBV15|.|TRBJ2-3
ATKSGGPDTQY
>TRBV12-3/TRBV12-4|.|TRBJ1-2
ASSSPRAHRGGYT
>TRBV15|.|TRBJ2-3
ATSRAEITDTQY
>TRBV7-2|.|TRBJ2-3
ASSLGTSGIADTQY
>TRBV7-2|few|TRBJ2-7
ASSLGGSLSYRDEQY
>TRBV29-1|few|TRBJ2-7
SVEPPGSYEQY
>TRBV21-1|few|TRBJ1-2
ATPFDGYT
>TRBV12-3/TRBV12-4|few|TRBJ2-1
ASSFGVGEQF
>TRBV6-1|.|TRBJ2-7
ASSESELITYEQY
>TRBV7-3|.|TRBJ1-6
ASSLRGPGDSPLH
>TRBV5-1|.|TRBJ1-2
ASSAYRTENYGYT
>TRBV6-5|few|TRBJ2-1
ASSYVSGTDNEQF
>TRBV7-9|few|TRBJ2-4
ASSLELVPRDTKPGDIQY